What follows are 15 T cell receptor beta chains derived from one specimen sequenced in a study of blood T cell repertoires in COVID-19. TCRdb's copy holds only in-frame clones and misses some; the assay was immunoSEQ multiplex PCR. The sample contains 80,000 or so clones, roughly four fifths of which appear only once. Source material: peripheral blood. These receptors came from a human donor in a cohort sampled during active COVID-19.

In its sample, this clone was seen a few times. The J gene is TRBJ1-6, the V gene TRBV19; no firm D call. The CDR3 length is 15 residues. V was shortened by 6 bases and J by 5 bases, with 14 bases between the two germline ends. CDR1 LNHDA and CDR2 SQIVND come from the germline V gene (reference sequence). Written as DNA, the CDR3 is TGTGCCAGTAGCCCTGAAGGAGGCAATAATTCACCCCTCCACTTT. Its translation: CASSPEGGNNSPLHF.

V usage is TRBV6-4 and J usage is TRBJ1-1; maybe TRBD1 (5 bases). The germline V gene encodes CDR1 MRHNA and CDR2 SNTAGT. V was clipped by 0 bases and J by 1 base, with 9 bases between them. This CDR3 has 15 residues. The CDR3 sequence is CASSDSGTGNTEAFF. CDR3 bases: TGTGCCAGCAGTGACTCAGGCACAGGGAACACTGAAGCTTTCTTT.

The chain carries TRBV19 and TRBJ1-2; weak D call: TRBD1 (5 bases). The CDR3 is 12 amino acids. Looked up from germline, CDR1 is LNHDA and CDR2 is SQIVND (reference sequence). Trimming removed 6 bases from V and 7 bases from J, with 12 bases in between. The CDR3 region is CASRLMGGGYTF. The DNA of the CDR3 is TGTGCCAGTAGATTGATGGGGGGTGGCTACACCTTC.

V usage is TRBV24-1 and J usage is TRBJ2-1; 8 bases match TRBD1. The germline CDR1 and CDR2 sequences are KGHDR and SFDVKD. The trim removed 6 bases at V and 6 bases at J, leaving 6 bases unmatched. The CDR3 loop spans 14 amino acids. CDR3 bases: TGTGCCACCAGTACGACAGGGGTTGGCAATGAGCAGTTCTTC. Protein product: CATSTTGVGNEQFF.

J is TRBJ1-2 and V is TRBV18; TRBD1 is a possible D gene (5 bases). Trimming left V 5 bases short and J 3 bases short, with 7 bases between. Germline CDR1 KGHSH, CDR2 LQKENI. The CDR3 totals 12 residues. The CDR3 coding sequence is TGTGCCAGCTCAATGACAGACTATGGCTACACCTTC. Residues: CASSMTDYGYTF.

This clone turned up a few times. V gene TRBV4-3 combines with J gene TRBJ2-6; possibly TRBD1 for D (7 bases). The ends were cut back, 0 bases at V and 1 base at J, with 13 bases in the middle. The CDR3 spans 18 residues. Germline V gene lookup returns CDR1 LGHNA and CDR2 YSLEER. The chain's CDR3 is CASSQEGRGRSGANVLTF. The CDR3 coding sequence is TGCGCCAGCAGCCAAGAGGGCAGGGGGAGGTCTGGGGCCAACGTCCTGACTTTC.

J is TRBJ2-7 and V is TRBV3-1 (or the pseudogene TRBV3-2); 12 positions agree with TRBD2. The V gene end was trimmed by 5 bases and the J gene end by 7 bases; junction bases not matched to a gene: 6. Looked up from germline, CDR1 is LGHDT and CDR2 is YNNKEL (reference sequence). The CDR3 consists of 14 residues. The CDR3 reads CASSGLAGPGEQYF. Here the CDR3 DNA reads TGTGCCAGCAGCGGACTAGCGGGGCCGGGGGAGCAGTACTTC.

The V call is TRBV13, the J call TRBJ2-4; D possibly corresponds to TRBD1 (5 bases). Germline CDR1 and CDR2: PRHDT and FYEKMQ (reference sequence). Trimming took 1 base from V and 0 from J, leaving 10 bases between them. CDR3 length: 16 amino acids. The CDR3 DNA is TGTGCCAGCAGCTTAGTCCAGGGTTCAGCCAAAAACATTCAGTACTTC. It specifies CASSLVQGSAKNIQYF. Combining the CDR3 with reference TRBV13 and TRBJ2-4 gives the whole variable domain AAGVIQSPRHLIKEKRETATLKCYPIPRHDTVYWYQQGPGQDPQFLISFYEKMQSDKGSIPDRFSAQQFSDYHSELNMSSLELGDSALYFCASSLVQGSAKNIQYFGAGTRLSVL.

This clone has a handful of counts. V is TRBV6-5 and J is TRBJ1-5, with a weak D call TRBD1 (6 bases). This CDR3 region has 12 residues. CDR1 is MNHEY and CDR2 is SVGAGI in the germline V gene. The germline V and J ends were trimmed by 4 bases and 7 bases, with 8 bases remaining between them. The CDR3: CASSFGGQPQHF. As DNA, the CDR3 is TGTGCCAGCAGTTTTGGGGGCCAGCCCCAGCATTTT.

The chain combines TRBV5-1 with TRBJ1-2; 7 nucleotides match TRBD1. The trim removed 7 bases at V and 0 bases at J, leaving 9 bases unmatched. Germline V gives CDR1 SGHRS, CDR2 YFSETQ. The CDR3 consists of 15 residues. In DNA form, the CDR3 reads TGCGCCAGCCAACCAGGGGGTGTCACTAACTATGGCTACACCTTC. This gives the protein CASQPGGVTNYGYTF.

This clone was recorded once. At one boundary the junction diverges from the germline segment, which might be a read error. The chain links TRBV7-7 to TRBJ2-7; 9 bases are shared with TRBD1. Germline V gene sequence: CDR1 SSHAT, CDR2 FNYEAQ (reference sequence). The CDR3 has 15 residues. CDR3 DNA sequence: TGTGCTAGCAGCCCCGGTGGGACAGGGTCCTACGAGCAGTACTTC. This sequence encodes CASSPGGTGSYEQYF.

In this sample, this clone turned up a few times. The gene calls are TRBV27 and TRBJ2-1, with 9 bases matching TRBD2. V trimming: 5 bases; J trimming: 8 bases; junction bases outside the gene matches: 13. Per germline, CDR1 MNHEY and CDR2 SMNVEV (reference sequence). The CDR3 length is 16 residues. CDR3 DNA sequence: TGTGCCAGCAGTGGTAGGCGGGGGGGCCCCGGAGATGAGCAGTTCTTC. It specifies CASSGRRGGPGDEQFF.

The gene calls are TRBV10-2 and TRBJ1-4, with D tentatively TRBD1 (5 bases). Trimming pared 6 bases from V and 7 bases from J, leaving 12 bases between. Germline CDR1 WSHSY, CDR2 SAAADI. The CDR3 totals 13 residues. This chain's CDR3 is CASRQVGFEKLFF. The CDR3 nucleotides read TGCGCCAGCAGACAGGTTGGATTTGAAAAACTGTTTTTT.

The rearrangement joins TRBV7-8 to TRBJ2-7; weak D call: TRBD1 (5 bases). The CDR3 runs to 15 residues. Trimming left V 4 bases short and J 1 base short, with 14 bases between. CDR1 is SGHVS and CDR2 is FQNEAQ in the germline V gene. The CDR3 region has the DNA TGTGCCAGCAGCTCTTGGGGCGTGGGATCCTACGAGCAGTACTTC. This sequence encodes CASSSWGVGSYEQYF.

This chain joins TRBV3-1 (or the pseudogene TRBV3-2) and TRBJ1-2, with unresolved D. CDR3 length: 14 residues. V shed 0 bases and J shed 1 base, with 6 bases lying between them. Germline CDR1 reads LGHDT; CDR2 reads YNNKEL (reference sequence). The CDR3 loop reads CASSQEGGNYGYTF. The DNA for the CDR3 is TGTGCCAGCAGCCAAGAGGGAGGTAACTATGGCTACACCTTC.